The source of this T cell receptor beta chain is a study of blood T cell repertoires in COVID-19. Study-level information: There were acute and convalescent COVID-19 samples, and they came from the United States, Italy and Spain. Nucleic acid was either cDNA or gDNA, and it came from T cells, B-cell-depleted T cells, or PBMCs.

In the original analysis: Estimation of nucleated cell counts relied on the amplification of reference gene primers. Clones were read by immunoSEQ multiplex PCR, and TCRdb kept only the in-frame ones, dropping some. For V, J and clone size, that table is used; D and trimming come from the DNA. The repertoire includes about 140,000 clones, about 84% of them detected once, and approximately 5.8% sits in the top ten. CDR3 size: 15 residues. The germline CDR1 and CDR2 sequences are SGHKS and YYEKEE (reference sequence). The germline V and J ends were trimmed by 5 bases and 1 base, with 13 bases remaining between them.

V and J are TRBV5-5 and TRBJ1-5; TRBD1 might be the D (6 bases). Material: peripheral blood. The clonotype originates from a human donor in a cohort sampled during active COVID-19. The CDR3 nucleotides are TGTGCCAGCAGTCTCCAGGGGATGAGCAATCAGCCCCAGCATTTT. The encoded protein is CASSLQGMSNQPQHF. The whole variable domain, remainder taken from reference TRBV5-5 and TRBJ1-5, is DAGVTQSPTHLIKTRGQQVTLRCSPISGHKSVSWYQQVLGQGPQFIFQYYEKEERGRGNFPDRFSARQFPNYSSELNVNALLLGDSALYLCASSLQGMSNQPQHFGDGTRLSIL.